This T cell receptor (beta chain) is drawn from a study of post-analysis software for immune sequencing data. Study outcomes and limitations: F measure grouped same-batch samples tightly together. TRBV segments more frequent in patients than in controls numbered roughly 5 and included TRBV5-6, TRBV5-1 and TRBV20-1. Compared against controls, patients with multiple sclerosis displayed significantly lower normalized Chao1 diversity.

Turning to this clonotype: Its antigen is not known. Germline is not matched at one junction end, which may reflect a read error.

This CDR3 comprises 14 residues. Germline V gene lookup returns CDR1 LNHNV and CDR2 YYDKDF (reference sequence). Unique-molecular-identifier-tagged TCR beta cDNA libraries were used. Yield was some 540,000 cDNA molecules from roughly 0.93 to 9.6 million T cells. MiXCR was run by TCRdb on the PCR reads, yielding one entry per CDR3 protein. This table has around 770,000 distinct CDR3 sequences, roughly 50% appearing once. The source is a girl aged 10-17 years with multiple sclerosis. The sample consisted of blood. The chain joins TRBV15 to TRBJ2-3; TRBD2 agrees at 8 bases. CDR3 DNA: TGCGCCACCAGGCCAAGCGGGAGTGCAGATACGCAGTATTTT. The encoded protein is CATRPSGSADTQYF.